The 13 T cell receptor beta chains in this list originate from one sample, sequenced in a study of cytomegalovirus exposure and HLA in healthy donors (TCRdb year 2017). Libraries were built with the immunoSEQ multiplex PCR assay. The multiplex PCR relied on a mix of 60 forward primers for TCR Vbeta segments and 13 reverse primers for TCR Jbeta segments. TCRdb obtained this table from immuneACCESS and retained in-frame rearrangements with V and J assigned. These tables miss some clones; where compared with another copy, unresolved V genes account for less than half of the shortfall, and the remainder is unexplained. Present in this sample are about 160,000 clones, under 80% of which were seen just once. The biggest ten clones account for around 2% of the sample. The specimen sequenced was PBMCs. The receptors were sampled from a female donor in good health and CMV-seronegative.

The V call is TRBV7-9, the J call TRBJ2-7; 7 bases align to TRBD1. The germline V gene encodes CDR1 SEHNR and CDR2 FQNEAQ (reference sequence). The CDR3 is made up of 11 amino acids. With 5 bases clipped from V and 11 bases from J, the junction kept 6 bases outside the gene matches. CDR3 in DNA: TGTGCCAGCAGCCCCGACAGGGTAGAGTACTTC. Amino acid sequence: CASSPDRVEYF. Filled out from reference TRBV7-9 and TRBJ2-7, the complete variable domain reads DTGVSQNPRHKITKRGQNVTFRCDPISEHNRLYWYRQTLGQGPEFLTYFQNEAQLEKSRLLSDRFSAERPKGSFSTLEIQRTEQGDSAMYLCASSPDRVEYFGPGTRLTVT.

This clone was seen only once. This chain uses TRBV2 with TRBJ1-1, with a tentative D call TRBD1 (5 bases). Trimming left V 6 bases short and J 2 bases short, with 16 bases between. Germline CDR1 and CDR2: SNHLY and FYNNEI. CDR3 length: 15 residues. The CDR3 sequence: CASRTVRGSNTEAFF. The CDR3 nucleotides are TGTGCCAGCAGGACGGTTCGGGGGTCAAACACTGAAGCTTTCTTT.

The rearrangement links TRBV6-4 to TRBJ1-2; D uncertain. The CDR3 loop spans 14 amino acids. The V end lost 5 bases, the J end lost 3 bases, and 13 bases lay between the germline ends. CDR1 is MRHNA, CDR2 SNTAGT, per germline. The CDR3 spells CASSRERGDYGYTF. The CDR3 bases are TGTGCCAGCAGTCGGGAAAGAGGAGACTATGGCTACACCTTC.

This chain uses TRBV5-1 with TRBJ2-5; TRBD1 might be the D (5 bases). The tail of the sequence fits TRBJ2-7 better, so the J call may be wrong. Germline values: CDR1 SGHRS, CDR2 YFSETQ. This CDR3 has 14 amino acids. In nucleotides, the CDR3 is TGCGCCAGCAGCTTAGCAGGGTTCCTCTACGAGCAGTACTTC. It codes for CASSLAGFLYEQYF.

V gene TRBV10-3 combines with J gene TRBJ2-7; 10 nucleotides agree with TRBD2. Germline CDR1 is ENHRY and CDR2 is SYGVKD. The trim removed 8 bases at V and 3 bases at J, leaving 10 bases unmatched. The CDR3 is made up of 15 amino acids. The CDR3 nucleotides are TGTGCCATCCCCGATACTAGCGGGACTTTCTACGAGCAGTACTTC. As protein: CAIPDTSGTFYEQYF.

V and J are TRBV5-1 and TRBJ2-7; 7 nucleotides agree with TRBD1. The V gene's germline CDR1 is SGHRS and CDR2 YFSETQ. There are 14 residues in the CDR3. Trimming at V came to 3 bases and at J to 1 base, leaving 4 bases not matched to a gene. This CDR3 is CASSYYRGSYEQYF. The CDR3 DNA is TGCGCCAGCAGCTACTACAGGGGATCCTACGAGCAGTACTTC.

There are a few counts of this clone. This chain uses TRBV29-1 with TRBJ1-3, with 8 bases aligning to TRBD1. Germline CDR1 and CDR2: SQVTM and ANQGSEA. The CDR3 runs 10 residues. Germline trimming cut 2 bases from V and 15 bases from J; bases unmatched to any gene: 3. Here the CDR3 DNA reads TGCAGCGTTGAACAGGGGGCGGAATATTTT. This gives the protein CSVEQGAEYF.

In its sample, this clone was seen once. The CDR3 bases are TGCAGCGCTGGGACTAGCGGGAGAGAAGATACGCAGTATTTT. The encoded protein is CSAGTSGREDTQYF. The chain has TRBV29-1 and TRBJ2-3, with 14 nucleotides matching TRBD2. This CDR3 is 14 amino acids long. V was clipped by 7 bases and J by 5 bases; unmatched bases: 5. Per the germline V gene, CDR1 is SQVTM and CDR2 is ANQGSEA.

This chain connects TRBV19 to TRBJ1-5, with D perhaps TRBD1 (5 bases). This CDR3 is 14 amino acids long. Between the trimmed V and J ends, which lost 6 bases and 4 bases, there was a span of 13 bases. In germline, CDR1 is LNHDA, CDR2 SQIVND (reference sequence). Written as DNA, the CDR3 is TGTGCCAGTAGCATACAAGGGGATAATCAGCCCCAGCATTTT. Protein sequence: CASSIQGDNQPQHF.

The chain employs TRBV10-3 and TRBJ1-3; 8 bases fit TRBD1. Unmatched junction bases numbered 4, after V lost 6 bases and J lost 0 bases. Germline V gene lookup returns CDR1 ENHRY and CDR2 SYGVKD. This CDR3 is 15 amino acids long. The CDR3 DNA reads as TGTGCCATCAGAAGACAGGGGCTCTCTGGAAACACCATATATTTT. It specifies CAIRRQGLSGNTIYF.

The rearrangement uses TRBV7-9 and TRBJ1-1; TRBD1 might be the D (5 bases). Trimming took 5 bases from V and 8 from J, leaving 9 bases between them. CDR3 size: 11 residues. Germline-derived CDR1 and CDR2 are SEHNR and FQNEAQ (reference sequence). Written as DNA, the CDR3 is TGTGCCAGCAGCCCGGGGGGGGAAGCTTTCTTT. It codes for CASSPGGEAFF.

V is TRBV14 and J is TRBJ2-1; 7 nucleotides align to TRBD2. The ends lost 1 base at V and 5 bases at J; junction bases unmatched: 5. The CDR3 covers 15 residues. CDR1 and CDR2 from the germline V gene are SGHDN and FVKESK. The CDR3 coding sequence is TGTGCCAGCAGCCAAGGGAGCGGGATTAACAATGAGCAGTTCTTC. Protein product: CASSQGSGINNEQFF.

As to this clone: The same CDR3 can be traced to other DNA sequences in this sample. This rearrangement joins TRBV27 to TRBJ1-2; TRBD1 is a possible D gene (5 bases). This CDR3 is 13 amino acids long. V dropped 2 bases and J dropped 2 bases, with 6 bases sitting between them. The V gene's germline CDR1 is MNHEY and CDR2 SMNVEV (reference sequence). Written as DNA, the CDR3 is TGTGCCAGCAGTTTAGCAGGGAACTATGGCTACACCTTC. This codes for CASSLAGNYGYTF.